These 23 T cell receptor beta chains were sequenced from one sample in a study of shared clonotypes between healthy human individuals. Sequenced by immunoSEQ multiplex PCR; TCRdb stores in-frame clones only, minus some. The table shows about 1 million clones, with approximately 70% occurring only once. Source material: memory CD4+ T cells sorted from blood. Noted subset: CD45RA-negative fraction. These receptors came from a man aged 18-30 years in good health.

This rearrangement joins TRBV7-9 to TRBJ2-2; unclear D gene. The CDR3 covers 13 residues. CDR1 and CDR2 (germline): SEHNR, FQNEAQ (reference sequence). The V gene lost 2 bases and the J gene lost 7 bases, with 8 bases spanning the gap. The CDR3 region has the DNA TGTGCCAGCAGCTTATTGTTGGTCGGGGAGCTGTTTTTT. Encoded protein: CASSLLLVGELFF.

The J gene is TRBJ2-2, the V gene TRBV5-4; D tentatively reads TRBD1 or TRBD2 (6 bases each). Germline V CDR1 and CDR2: SGHNT, YYREEE (reference sequence). V was clipped by 5 bases and J by 2 bases, with 16 bases between them. The CDR3 contains 16 residues. This CDR3 reads CASSLLPGANTGELFF. The CDR3 DNA follows: TGTGCCAGCAGTCTTCTTCCGGGGGCAAACACCGGGGAGCTGTTTTTT.

For this clone: Other DNA sequences in this sample translate to the same CDR3. The J gene is TRBJ1-2, the V gene TRBV2; weak D call: TRBD1 (5 bases). Trimming removed 6 bases from V and 0 bases from J, with 11 bases in between. The V gene's germline CDR1 is SNHLY and CDR2 FYNNEI. CDR3 length: 14 residues. DNA for the CDR3: TGTGCCAGCAGCCAGGGTTTAGCTAACTATGGCTACACCTTC. This translates into CASSQGLANYGYTF.

On this clone: Possible read error: a much larger clone is one base away. The chain carries TRBV7-9 and TRBJ1-2, with TRBD1 matching 7 bases. Trimming cost V 1 base and J 2 bases; bases outside gene matches: 1. The germline gives CDR1 SEHNR, CDR2 FQNEAQ (reference sequence). The CDR3 is 14 residues long. The CDR3 loop reads CASSLEQGNYGYTF. The CDR3 region has the DNA TGTGCCAGCAGCTTAGAACAGGGGAACTATGGCTACACCTTC.

V gene TRBV11-2 combines with J gene TRBJ2-1, with 11 bases fitting TRBD2. This CDR3 is 17 amino acids long. From germline, CDR1 is SGHAT and CDR2 FQNNGV. With 5 bases clipped from V and 4 bases from J, the junction kept 10 bases outside the gene matches. CDR3 DNA sequence: TGTGCCAGCAGCCACTCCGCCACTAGCGGGAGTTACAATGAGCAGTTCTTC. It translates to CASSHSATSGSYNEQFF.

The chain links TRBV7-8 to TRBJ1-1, with unresolved D. This CDR3 has 14 amino acids. Germline CDR1 is SGHVS and CDR2 is FQNEAQ. V was shortened by 1 base and J by 0 bases, with 6 bases between the two germline ends. The CDR3 here is CASSLGRVNTEAFF. The CDR3 DNA reads as TGTGCCAGCAGCTTAGGCCGGGTGAACACTGAAGCTTTCTTT.

This sequence joins TRBV19 and TRBJ1-1; D remains unclear. Germline assignment: CDR1 LNHDA and CDR2 SQIVND (reference sequence). V gave up 8 bases and J gave up 11 bases, with 21 bases separating them. CDR3 length: 13 residues. This chain's CDR3 is CASSTRRAGTAFF. For the CDR3, the DNA is TGTGCCAGTTCGACTCGACGGGCTGGCACCGCTTTCTTT. Filled out from reference TRBV19 and TRBJ1-1, the complete variable domain reads DGGITQSPKYLFRKEGQNVTLSCEQNLNHDAMYWYRQDPGQGLRLIYYSQIVNDFQKGDIAEGYSVSREKKESFPLTVTSAQKNPTAFYLCASSTRRAGTAFFGQGTRLTVV.

This chain connects TRBV27 to TRBJ2-5; TRBD2 aligns across 8 bases. CDR1 and CDR2 from the germline V gene are MNHEY and SMNVEV (reference sequence). With 1 base clipped from V and 5 bases from J, the junction kept 3 bases outside the gene matches. There are 14 residues in the CDR3. CDR3 sequence: CASSLYGREETQYF. The CDR3 bases are TGTGCCAGCAGTTTATACGGGAGGGAGGAGACCCAGTACTTC.

Regarding this clone: This same CDR3 is encoded by further DNA sequences in the sample. V is TRBV5-1 and J is TRBJ2-3; D gene uncertain. V was shortened by 5 bases and J by 4 bases, with 8 bases between the two germline ends. There are 12 residues in the CDR3. The germline V gene has CDR1 SGHRS and CDR2 YFSETQ. Here the CDR3 DNA reads TGCGCCAGCAGTCGAGGAGCAGATACGCAGTATTTT. This translates into CASSRGADTQYF.

The chain is built from TRBV5-5 and TRBJ2-3, with 9 bases fitting TRBD2. J gave up 4 bases and V 4 bases, and 16 bases lay outside the gene matches. CDR1 is SGHKS and CDR2 is YYEKEE in the germline V gene (reference sequence). The CDR3 sequence is 18 residues long. The CDR3 coding sequence is TGTGCCAGCAGCAGTTATACTTATAGCGGGGGCTGGGCAGATACGCAGTATTTT. Translated, it gives CASSSYTYSGGWADTQYF.

The rearrangement uses TRBV19 and TRBJ1-5; D gene ambiguous. This CDR3 contains 13 residues. V lost 5 bases and J 5 bases, leaving 10 bases between the germline ends. CDR1 LNHDA and CDR2 SQIVND come from the germline V gene (reference sequence). This CDR3 reads CASSLGGYQPQHF. For the CDR3, the DNA is TGTGCCAGTAGTCTGGGAGGGTATCAGCCCCAGCATTTT.

V is TRBV4-2 and J is TRBJ2-5; 10 nucleotides agree with TRBD1. The ends lost 4 bases at V and 5 bases at J; junction bases unmatched: 16. This CDR3 comprises 18 residues. The germline V gene has CDR1 LGHNA and CDR2 YNFKEQ. CDR3 bases: TGTGCCAGCAGCCGTAGTTTACCCGGGACAGGGGCTGGGGAGACCCAGTACTTC. Its protein product is CASSRSLPGTGAGETQYF.

This clone was detected only a few times. The J gene is TRBJ1-1, the V gene TRBV11-2, with TRBD1 matching 8 bases. Germline CDR1 and CDR2: SGHAT and FQNNGV. This CDR3 is 14 amino acids long. The V segment lost 6 bases and the J segment 1 base; nucleotides outside the gene matches: 4. CDR3 nucleotides: TGTGCCAGCAGACACGGACAGGGGAACACTGAAGCTTTCTTT. It codes for CASRHGQGNTEAFF.

The rearrangement links TRBV5-1 to TRBJ2-5; 8 nucleotides match TRBD1. In germline, CDR1 is SGHRS, CDR2 YFSETQ. The V and J ends lost 2 bases and 1 base, in that order; junction bases with no gene match: 4. CDR3 length equals 15 residues. CDR3 nucleotides: TGCGCCAGCAGCTTTAATACAGGGGGCCAAGAGACCCAGTACTTC. Its translation: CASSFNTGGQETQYF. Full variable domain (missing parts from reference TRBV5-1 and TRBJ2-5): KAGVTQTPRYLIKTRGQQVTLSCSPISGHRSVSWYQQTPGQGLQFLFEYFSETQRNKGNFPGRFSGRQFSNSRSEMNVSTLELGDSALYLCASSFNTGGQETQYFGPGTRLLVL.

The rearrangement joins TRBV14 to TRBJ2-3; D gene ambiguous. The V end was cut by 4 bases, the J end by 4 bases, with 9 bases between. This CDR3 is 13 amino acids long. Germline assignment: CDR1 SGHDN and CDR2 FVKESK. CDR3 coding DNA: TGTGCCAGCAGCCCGAGTGGCCCAGATACGCAGTATTTT. Its protein product is CASSPSGPDTQYF.

The chain carries TRBV7-3 and TRBJ2-6; 12 positions match TRBD1. Trimming cost V 3 bases and J 2 bases; bases outside gene matches: 2. This CDR3 comprises 17 residues. Germline V gene sequence: CDR1 SGHTA, CDR2 FQGTGA. This chain's CDR3 is CASSFGTGGAGANVLTF. As DNA, the CDR3 is TGTGCCAGCAGCTTCGGGACAGGGGGCGCTGGGGCCAACGTCCTGACTTTC.

V usage is TRBV7-6 and J usage is TRBJ2-5; D remains unclear. CDR3 length: 15 amino acids. V lost 1 base and J 10 bases, leaving 19 bases between the germline ends. Germline V gene lookup returns CDR1 SGHVS and CDR2 FNYEAQ. This CDR3 is CASSLDGSRLGDQYF. The CDR3 DNA sequence: TGTGCCAGCAGCTTAGATGGCTCAAGGCTTGGGGACCAGTACTTC.

The CDR3 spells CASSWRTVQETQYF. In DNA, the CDR3 is TGCGCCAGCAGCTGGCGGACAGTCCAAGAGACCCAGTACTTC. V is TRBV5-1 and J is TRBJ2-5; D may be TRBD1 (6 bases). Between the trimmed V and J ends, which lost 3 bases and 1 base, there was a span of 10 bases. Germline CDR1 SGHRS, CDR2 YFSETQ. The CDR3 totals 14 residues.

The chain joins TRBV30 to TRBJ1-5, with a weak D call TRBD1 (6 bases). CDR3 size: 14 residues. V gave up 5 bases and J gave up 3 bases, with 14 bases separating them. The germline gives CDR1 GTSNPN, CDR2 SVGIG (reference sequence). CDR3 loop: CAWQKGQLNQPQHF. CDR3 in DNA: TGTGCCTGGCAAAAAGGACAGCTCAATCAGCCCCAGCATTTT.

The chain recombines TRBV25-1 with TRBJ1-2; D call uncertain. V lost 2 bases, J lost 8 bases, and 9 bases lay in between. Germline CDR1 reads MGHDK; CDR2 reads SYGVNS. There are 12 residues in the CDR3. The CDR3 protein is CASSEGARGYTF. The CDR3 DNA follows: TGTGCCAGCAGTGAAGGAGCGAGGGGCTACACCTTC.

V is TRBV4-3 and J is TRBJ1-1, with 7 bases that match TRBD1. The junction had 6 bases not matched to a gene; V was cut back by 5 bases and J by 0 bases. The germline V gene has CDR1 LGHNA and CDR2 YSLEER. This CDR3 comprises 15 residues. The CDR3 loop is CASSLQGNMNTEAFF. As DNA, the CDR3 is TGCGCCAGCAGCTTACAGGGGAACATGAACACTGAAGCTTTCTTT.

This chain links TRBV4-1 with TRBJ1-4; D is possibly TRBD1 (5 bases). The CDR3 runs 13 residues. Germline values: CDR1 MGHRA, CDR2 YSYEKL. V lost 0 bases to trimming and J lost 17 bases, with 16 bases between them. The CDR3 DNA reads TGCGCCAGCAGCCAAGACAGGCTGGGGGGATTTTTTTTT. The encoded protein is CASSQDRLGGFFF.

This clone has just a few counts. The chain carries TRBV7-8 and TRBJ2-2, with D possibly being TRBD2 (5 bases). This CDR3 comprises 16 residues. Germline CDR1 is SGHVS and CDR2 is FQNEAQ. The V end lost 4 bases, the J end lost 0 bases, and 12 bases lay between the germline ends. In DNA form, the CDR3 reads TGTGCCAGCAGCTCCATAGCGTCCGCGAACACCGGGGAGCTGTTTTTT. It encodes CASSSIASANTGELFF.